The source of this T cell receptor beta chain is a study of T cells in Graves' hyperthyroidism and ophthalmopathy. Based on clinical symptoms, serum thyroxine and TRAb, thyroid ultrasound and orbital computed tomography, diagnoses were reached. This clonotype showed up many times. Its specificity is not known. It was RNA transcripts that yielded the amplified TCR beta CDR3 regions. An initial round of RT-PCR targeting the TCR CDR3 relied on the HTBI primer set. TCRdb re-derived calls from the multiplex PCR reads in MiXCR, one entry per CDR3 protein. The sample has roughly 500,000 distinct CDR3 sequences; 46% are singletons. General study findings and limits: Onset of ophthalmopathy came a median roughly 6.9 months after the model predicted it. Blood held most thyroid clonotypes expanded above 0.001 frequency.

Germline CDR1 DFQATT, CDR2 SNEGSKA (reference sequence). Trimming took 6 bases from V and 2 from J; bases not matched to a gene: 12. The CDR3 runs to 16 residues. This sequence was found in an adult woman with Graves' disease, either hyperthyroidism or ophthalmopathy (not recorded which). Sequenced material: peripheral blood or thyroid tissue (not recorded which). The chain carries TRBV20-1 and TRBJ2-2, with 7 bases that match TRBD2. CDR3 DNA: TGCAGTGCCCAGGGCCAGTCGGGACTAAACACCGGGGAGCTGTTTTTT. Residues: CSAQGQSGLNTGELFF.